A single sample is the source of the 14 T cell receptor beta chains below, sequenced in a study of human CD8 memory T cell subsets. It was CCR7+ PD-1+ TIGIT+ early memory CD8+ T cells with exhausted-like traits that constituted TPEX cells. UMI-labeled 5' RACE was the method by which TCR beta libraries were made. TCRdb reprocessed the 5' RACE reads; each CDR3 protein has one entry and no DNA is given. This listing includes 7,500 to 9,000 distinct CDR3 sequences. The sequenced sample consisted of CD8+ T cells from PBMCs. These receptors originate from a human donor in good health.

V usage is TRBV6-7 and J usage is TRBJ2-7; no DNA is available, so the TRBD1 call from TCRdb remains unchecked. TRBV6-7 has ORF status, its function being uncertain. The CDR3 sequence is 15 residues long. The CDR3 here is CASSYSGDPTYEQYF.

V gene TRBV29-1 combines with J gene TRBJ2-1; with no DNA, the TCRdb D assignment of TRBD2 cannot be verified. This CDR3 contains 13 residues. Germline V gene data show CDR1 as SQVTM and CDR2 as ANQGSEA. This CDR3 reads CSVETSSLYEQFF.

The chain joins TRBV28 to TRBJ2-5; absent DNA, TCRdb's TRBD1 call cannot be checked. Germline-derived CDR1 and CDR2 are MDHEN and SYDVKM. The CDR3 length is 17 residues. The CDR3 is CASSFYLGTGGEETQYF.

The chain has TRBV10-3 and TRBJ2-7; TCRdb designates TRBD2, a call that cannot be tested without DNA. Per germline, CDR1 ENHRY and CDR2 SYGVKD. The CDR3 has 16 amino acids. The CDR3: CAISEPASGSTYEQYF.

The CDR3 loop reads CASSSPGQGFIEAFF. The rearrangement joins TRBV27 to TRBJ1-1; TCRdb picks TRBD1, but there is no DNA to check that call. The CDR3 is made up of 15 amino acids. Germline V lookup: CDR1 MNHEY, CDR2 SMNVEV (reference sequence).

This chain uses TRBV7-6 with TRBJ2-1; TCRdb lists TRBD1, though no DNA is available to test this call. Germline CDR1 SGHVS, CDR2 FNYEAQ. This CDR3 spans 15 amino acids. The CDR3 loop is CASSWRPSSYNEQFF.

This chain connects TRBV20-1 to TRBJ2-3. Germline values: CDR1 DFQATT, CDR2 SNEGSKA (reference sequence). The CDR3 covers 14 residues. The chain's CDR3 is CSARDFLGTDTQYF.

The chain has TRBV11-2 and TRBJ2-1; TCRdb calls TRBD2, which cannot be checked without DNA. Per germline, CDR1 SGHAT and CDR2 FQNNGV. This CDR3 has 20 residues. CDR3 region: CASSSPGLAGGLSSYNEQFF.

J is TRBJ1-2 and V is TRBV9. The CDR3 has 13 residues. Per germline, CDR1 SGDLS and CDR2 YYNGEE. This chain's CDR3 is CASSAGRADGYTF.

Considering frequency, this clonotype is hyperexpanded (1% or more). CDR3 region: CSASPGRIYNEQFF. This sequence joins TRBV20-1 and TRBJ2-1; TCRdb indicates TRBD1, and absent DNA this call remains unverified. Germline loops: CDR1 DFQATT, CDR2 SNEGSKA (reference sequence). CDR3 length: 14 amino acids.

Its frequency marks this clonotype as medium-sized. This chain uses TRBV5-1 with TRBJ2-5; absent DNA, TCRdb's TRBD1 call cannot be checked. This CDR3 comprises 14 residues. Germline V gene sequence: CDR1 SGHRS, CDR2 YFSETQ. The CDR3 here is CASSLGQGQETQYF.

The chain is built from TRBV20-1 and TRBJ2-1. This CDR3 region has 13 residues. Germline V gene data show CDR1 as DFQATT and CDR2 as SNEGSKA (reference sequence). The chain's CDR3 is CSARDLQSSEQFF.

The chain is built from TRBV14 and TRBJ2-7. Germline loops: CDR1 SGHDN, CDR2 FVKESK. The CDR3 runs to 15 residues. The CDR3 region is CASSLRQAGPYEQYF.

CDR3 amino acids: CASSLAGLAGSSSYNEQFF. J is TRBJ2-1 and V is TRBV7-9; TCRdb designates TRBD2, a call that cannot be tested without DNA. The CDR3 contains 19 residues. In germline, CDR1 is SEHNR, CDR2 FQNEAQ (reference sequence).